A single sample gave rise to the 24 T cell receptor beta chains below, sequenced in a study of T cell repertoires in cytomegalovirus infection. TCRdb itself ran the reads through MiXCR, one entry per CDR3 protein. The profile shows about 740,000 distinct CDR3 sequences, roughly a third of them singletons. Source material: PBMCs. The receptor source for this set is a human donor in good health (CMV status not recorded). Some clones in this sample may be carry-over from other donors' samples.

This sequence joins TRBV5-5 and TRBJ1-1, with unresolved D. The CDR3 is made up of 14 amino acids. Trimming cost V 0 bases and J 1 base, with 7 bases left between them. Germline loops: CDR1 SGHKS, CDR2 YYEKEE (reference sequence). In DNA form, the CDR3 reads TGTGCCAGCAGCTTGGGTGTCACGAACACTGAAGCTTTCTTT. It is translated as CASSLGVTNTEAFF.

The chain employs TRBV7-9 and TRBJ2-2, with 8 bases lining up with TRBD2. Looked up from germline, CDR1 is SEHNR and CDR2 is FQNEAQ (reference sequence). The CDR3 runs 15 residues. Unmatched junction bases numbered 1, after V lost 2 bases and J lost 2 bases. The CDR3, as DNA: TGTGCCAGCAGCTTAAGGACTAGCAACACCGGGGAGCTGTTTTTT. Its translation: CASSLRTSNTGELFF.

The chain recombines TRBV12-3 or TRBV12-4 with TRBJ1-3; a possible D gene is TRBD1 (5 bases). CDR3 length: 13 amino acids. V was trimmed by 8 bases and J by 11 bases, leaving 19 bases between them. CDR3 region: CASRDPSWAAIYF. The CDR3 nucleotides read TGTGCCAGCCGGGACCCGTCTTGGGCCGCCATATATTTT.

The chain recombines TRBV10-3 with TRBJ2-7, with D possibly being TRBD1 (6 bases). Deletions cut 9 bases from V and 2 bases from J, with 23 bases between. The CDR3 runs to 16 residues. Per germline, CDR1 ENHRY and CDR2 SYGVKD. In DNA, the CDR3 is TGTGCCATTTCCGTAGGTCTTCGAGACAGGACCTACGAGCAGTACTTC. The encoded protein is CAISVGLRDRTYEQYF.

The chain is built from TRBV28 and TRBJ2-3, with 12 bases aligning to TRBD2. The CDR3 is 15 amino acids. CDR1 is MDHEN, CDR2 SYDVKM, per germline. V was pared by 4 bases and J by 2 bases, with 1 base of the junction left unmatched. This CDR3 reads CASSSSGGVTDTQYF. DNA of the CDR3: TGTGCCAGCAGTTCTAGCGGGGGGGTCACAGATACGCAGTATTTT.

This clonotype has more than one count but fewer than ten. The chain is built from TRBV7-2 and TRBJ2-7; perhaps TRBD1 as D (6 bases). The V end lost 2 bases, the J end lost 5 bases, and 13 bases lay between the germline ends. The CDR3 covers 14 residues. Germline loops: CDR1 SGHTA, CDR2 FQGNSA. For the CDR3, the DNA is TGTGCCAGCAGCTTATCTCAGGGGCTCCACGAGCAGTACTTC. Amino acids: CASSLSQGLHEQYF.

Ten or more counts support this clonotype. The chain combines TRBV12-3 or TRBV12-4 with TRBJ1-4; weak D call: TRBD1 (5 bases). Trimming pared 5 bases from V and 3 bases from J, leaving 13 bases between. The CDR3 is 15 amino acids. The CDR3 coding sequence is TGTGCCAGCAGTCGGGGGGGTAACGCTAATGAAAAACTGTTTTTT. This encodes CASSRGGNANEKLFF.

The table lists this clonotype with a few counts. V is TRBV24-1 and J is TRBJ2-3; D tentatively reads TRBD1 or TRBD2 (5 bases each). Trimming removed 4 bases at V and 8 bases at J, with 18 bases between. CDR1 and CDR2 from the germline V gene are KGHDR and SFDVKD. The CDR3 contains 15 residues. CDR3 sequence (DNA): TGTGCCACCAGTGACCCGGGACGGACCTATGGTACGCAGTATTTT. This sequence encodes CATSDPGRTYGTQYF.

V is TRBV9 and J is TRBJ1-1; D remains unclear. V shed 1 base and J shed 6 bases, with 13 bases lying between them. The CDR3 runs 14 residues. The germline gives CDR1 SGDLS, CDR2 YYNGEE. This CDR3 reads CASSVIISDSEAFF. The DNA of the CDR3 is TGTGCCAGCAGCGTAATCATCTCGGATTCTGAAGCTTTCTTT. Complete variable domain (other parts from reference TRBV9 and TRBJ1-1): DSGVTQTPKHLITATGQRVTLRCSPRSGDLSVYWYQQSLDQGLQFLIQYYNGEERAKGNILERFSAQQFPDLHSELNLSSLELGDSALYFCASSVIISDSEAFFGQGTRLTVV.

The chain uses TRBV7-8 and TRBJ2-2; D possibly corresponds to TRBD2 (5 bases). The CDR3 has 16 residues. The germline V gene encodes CDR1 SGHVS and CDR2 FQNEAQ. V was clipped by 3 bases and J by 0 bases, with 11 bases between them. The CDR3 spells CASSFLAHSNTGELFF. DNA of the CDR3: TGTGCCAGCAGCTTCCTAGCTCACTCGAACACCGGGGAGCTGTTTTTT.

This sequence joins TRBV20-1 and TRBJ2-1; D is unresolved. CDR3 length: 12 residues. From germline, CDR1 is DFQATT and CDR2 SNEGSKA (reference sequence). V lost 0 bases, J lost 13 bases, and 13 bases lay in between. The CDR3 loop reads CSAREGFREQFF. As DNA, the CDR3 is TGCAGTGCTAGAGAGGGCTTCCGAGAACAGTTCTTC.

This chain uses TRBV11-2 with TRBJ2-1; possibly TRBD1 for D (6 bases). Trimming removed 4 bases at V and 6 bases at J, with 16 bases between. CDR3 length: 15 residues. Germline CDR1 and CDR2: SGHAT and FQNNGV. The CDR3 DNA sequence: TGTGCCAGCAGCTCCCTCCAGGGGTTCGTCAATGAGCAGTTCTTC. Translated, it gives CASSSLQGFVNEQFF.

In the case of this clonotype: A much bigger clone sits one base away, suggesting this may be a read error. The chain joins TRBV7-4 to TRBJ1-4, with a tentative D call TRBD1 (5 bases). The CDR3 has 15 residues. CDR1 and CDR2 from the germline V gene are SGHVT and SQSDAQ. The CDR3 DNA reads TGTGCCAGCACCCGAATCCCCGGGGGTGGAGAAAATCTGTTTTTT. Protein sequence: CASTRIPGGGENLFF.

Concerning this clonotype: Relative to the germline gene, one junction end is altered; a read error may explain this. This sequence joins TRBV14 and TRBJ2-7, with TRBD1 matching 7 bases. Germline CDR1 reads SGHDN; CDR2 reads FVKESK. There are 17 residues in the CDR3. This chain's CDR3 is CASSQGGRGPPSYELYF. In nucleotides, the CDR3 is TGTGCCAGCAGCCAAGGGGGAAGGGGGCCCCCTTCCTACGAGCTGTACTTC.

The rearrangement joins TRBV11-2 to TRBJ1-2; D possibly corresponds to TRBD1 (6 bases). V gave up 1 base and J gave up 10 bases, with 16 bases separating them. Germline assignment: CDR1 SGHAT and CDR2 FQNNGV. The CDR3 contains 14 residues. The CDR3, as DNA: TGTGCCAGCAGCTTAGCAGGGGACATTTATTACTACACCTTC. It yields the protein CASSLAGDIYYYTF.

The chain recombines TRBV15 with TRBJ2-5; D perhaps matches TRBD1 (5 bases). Trimming cost V 0 bases and J 5 bases, with 16 bases left between them. This CDR3 spans 16 amino acids. Germline V gene lookup returns CDR1 LNHNV and CDR2 YYDKDF (reference sequence). The CDR3 sequence is CATSRDSRGGFETQYF. In DNA form, the CDR3 reads TGTGCCACCAGCAGAGATTCTAGGGGTGGGTTCGAGACCCAGTACTTC. Complete variable domain (other parts from reference TRBV15 and TRBJ2-5): DAMVIQNPRYQVTQFGKPVTLSCSQTLNHNVMYWYQQKSSQAPKLLFHYYDKDFNNEADTPDNFQSRRPNTSFCFLDIRSPGLGDTAMYLCATSRDSRGGFETQYFGPGTRLLVL.

This clonotype was counted a single time. The chain links TRBV24-1 to TRBJ2-2, with 9 bases that match TRBD1. J was trimmed by 0 bases and V by 7 bases; bases with no gene match: 23. The CDR3 extends over 22 amino acids. CDR1 and CDR2 (germline): KGHDR, SFDVKD. The CDR3 here is CATSALSLSRDRERSNTGELFF. CDR3 sequence (DNA): TGTGCCACCAGCGCCTTAAGCCTCTCGAGGGACAGGGAGCGATCGAACACCGGGGAGCTGTTTTTT.

The rearrangement links TRBV27 to TRBJ2-7; D may correspond to TRBD1 or TRBD2 (7 bases each). CDR1 MNHEY and CDR2 SMNVEV come from the germline V gene (reference sequence). The CDR3 spans 18 residues. Trimming stripped 4 bases from V and 2 bases from J, with 24 bases between. CDR3 nucleotide sequence: TGTGCCAGCAGTTCCCTTCAGGGGGGGGGCGATTCCCCCTACGAGCAGTACTTC. This sequence encodes CASSSLQGGGDSPYEQYF.

This clonotype has only a few counts. The chain carries TRBV7-9 and TRBJ2-7; D is uncertain. CDR3 length: 14 amino acids. The germline gives CDR1 SEHNR, CDR2 FQNEAQ (reference sequence). V was shortened by 4 bases and J by 2 bases, with 12 bases between the two germline ends. CDR3: CASSSPSSTYEQYF. The CDR3, as DNA: TGTGCCAGCAGCTCCCCGTCATCAACCTACGAGCAGTACTTC. Full variable domain (remainder filled in from reference TRBV7-9 and TRBJ2-7): DTGVSQNPRHKITKRGQNVTFRCDPISEHNRLYWYRQTLGQGPEFLTYFQNEAQLEKSRLLSDRFSAERPKGSFSTLEIQRTEQGDSAMYLCASSSPSSTYEQYFGPGTRLTVT.

As DNA, the CDR3 is TGTGCCAGCAGTGTGACGCCCCCGGGACAGTCGAACACTGAAGCTTTCTTT. It translates to CASSVTPPGQSNTEAFF. The chain is built from TRBV2 and TRBJ1-1, with 7 bases that match TRBD1. From germline, CDR1 is SNHLY and CDR2 FYNNEI. CDR3 size: 17 residues. V shed 4 bases, J shed 1 base, and the junction held 12 bases outside the gene matches.

In its sample, this clonotype was seen a few times. V is TRBV11-2 and J is TRBJ2-1; a weak D match, TRBD2 (6 bases). Deletions cut 0 bases from V and 6 bases from J, with 18 bases between. The CDR3 is made up of 17 amino acids. CDR1 and CDR2 (germline): SGHAT, FQNNGV. The CDR3: CASSLDQWRESGNEQFF. The CDR3, as DNA: TGTGCCAGCAGCTTAGATCAGTGGAGGGAGTCGGGCAATGAGCAGTTCTTC.

The chain combines TRBV28 with TRBJ2-3; TRBD2 aligns across 8 bases. Losses at the gene ends were 5 bases for V and 2 bases for J; bases not matched to a gene: 9. Germline V gives CDR1 MDHEN, CDR2 SYDVKM. The CDR3 consists of 16 residues. The CDR3 DNA follows: TGTGCCAGCAGTCTCAAGCGGGGGAGAAACACAGATACGCAGTATTTT. Translating gives CASSLKRGRNTDTQYF.

The V gene is TRBV19, the J gene TRBJ2-7; D possibly corresponds to TRBD1 (5 bases). Germline V lookup: CDR1 LNHDA, CDR2 SQIVND (reference sequence). CDR3 length: 13 amino acids. Trimming cost V 5 bases and J 5 bases, with 13 bases left between them. This CDR3 reads CASSSGRVNEQYF. The CDR3 bases are TGTGCCAGTAGTTCGGGCAGGGTGAACGAGCAGTACTTC.

This clonotype has just a few counts. This chain joins TRBV20-1 and TRBJ2-4; 9 bases fit TRBD2. Germline V gene sequence: CDR1 DFQATT, CDR2 SNEGSKA (reference sequence). Trimming took 3 bases from V and 0 from J; bases not matched to a gene: 6. This CDR3 contains 16 residues. The CDR3 protein is CSASAGGPLAKNIQYF. The DNA of the CDR3 is TGCAGTGCTAGCGCGGGGGGGCCCCTAGCCAAAAACATTCAGTACTTC.